Below, 20 T cell receptor beta chains from the same sample are listed, as sequenced in a study of shared clonotypes between healthy human individuals. Method: immunoSEQ multiplex PCR; TCRdb's copy keeps in-frame clones and lacks some. The sample records just over 2,000,000 clones, roughly 94% being singletons. The source material was naive CD4+ T cells sorted from blood. Subset reported: CD45RA+ positively selected. The receptors derive from a man younger than 35 in good health.

This sequence joins TRBV25-1 and TRBJ2-2, with D unresolved. Germline V gene data show CDR1 as MGHDK and CDR2 as SYGVNS. The CDR3 sequence is 12 residues long. Trimming shortened V by 6 bases and J by 3 bases, and 5 bases separated the two germline ends. CDR3 DNA: TGTGCCAGCAGCCTATACACCGGGGAGCTGTTTTTT. Translated, it gives CASSLYTGELFF.

The J gene is TRBJ1-5, the V gene TRBV2; 8 bases are a match to TRBD1. This CDR3 comprises 15 residues. Germline V lookup: CDR1 SNHLY, CDR2 FYNNEI. V lost 6 bases and J lost 4; bases outside the gene matches: 8. The DNA of the CDR3 is TGTGCCAGCAGGGGACAGGACTATGGAAATCAGCCCCAGCATTTT. This sequence encodes CASRGQDYGNQPQHF.

The chain recombines TRBV7-3 with TRBJ1-2; 11 nucleotides line up with TRBD1. In germline, CDR1 is SGHTA, CDR2 FQGTGA. After removal of 0 bases from V and 8 bases from J, the junction contained 2 bases not matched to a gene. The CDR3 is made up of 14 amino acids. In DNA form, the CDR3 reads TGTGCCAGCAGCTTAACGGACAGGGGGCAGGGCTACACCTTC. Translation: CASSLTDRGQGYTF. Based on the CDR3 plus reference TRBV7-3 and TRBJ1-2, the full variable domain is GAGVSQTPSNKVTEKGKYVELRCDPISGHTALYWYRQSLGQGPEFLIYFQGTGAADDSGLPNDRFFAVRPEGSVSTLKIQRTERGDSAVYLCASSLTDRGQGYTFGSGTRLTVV.

This chain links TRBV4-1 with TRBJ2-1; possibly TRBD2 for D (6 bases). Per the germline V gene, CDR1 is MGHRA and CDR2 is YSYEKL. Trimming left V 1 base short and J 2 bases short, with 18 bases between. The CDR3 runs to 18 residues. CDR3 nucleotides: TGCGCCAGCAGCCAAGTCCTCTCCGGGAGATATGCCTACAATGAGCAGTTCTTC. This encodes CASSQVLSGRYAYNEQFF.

This CDR3 reads CAWSVRGGLAVGELFF. DNA of the CDR3: TGTGCCTGGAGTGTACGAGGGGGACTAGCGGTCGGGGAGCTGTTTTTT. The chain joins TRBV30 to TRBJ2-2, with 11 nucleotides matching TRBD2. V trimming: 0 bases; J trimming: 7 bases; junction bases outside the gene matches: 7. The CDR3 runs 16 residues. CDR1 and CDR2 from the germline V gene are GTSNPN and SVGIG (reference sequence).

The rearrangement uses TRBV18 and TRBJ1-4; D unresolved. This CDR3 has 13 residues. Germline values: CDR1 KGHSH, CDR2 LQKENI. Between the trimmed V and J ends, which lost 5 bases and 0 bases, there was a span of 4 bases. CDR3 coding DNA: TGTGCCAGCTCATGGGCAACTAATGAAAAACTGTTTTTT. Protein sequence: CASSWATNEKLFF.

The CDR3: CASSPSGHPSSGNTIYF. The CDR3 nucleotides are TGCGCCAGCAGCCCCTCGGGACACCCTAGCTCTGGAAACACCATATATTTT. The chain is built from TRBV5-1 and TRBJ1-3; a weak D match, TRBD1 (6 bases). CDR1 is SGHRS and CDR2 is YFSETQ in the germline V gene. Trimming cost V 4 bases and J 0 bases, with 17 bases left between them. The CDR3 runs 17 residues.

This clone was seen only once. This chain connects TRBV27 to TRBJ2-5; 9 nucleotides agree with TRBD1. Germline V lookup: CDR1 MNHEY, CDR2 SMNVEV (reference sequence). The CDR3 is 15 residues long. The CDR3 sequence: CPGRTGTGKSETQYF. In DNA form, the CDR3 reads TGTCCTGGGCGAACCGGGACAGGGAAATCGGAGACCCAGTACTTC.

The chain recombines TRBV7-8 with TRBJ2-7; perhaps TRBD1 as D (5 bases). The germline gives CDR1 SGHVS, CDR2 FQNEAQ. This CDR3 has 14 amino acids. Trimming stripped 5 bases from V and 2 bases from J, with 13 bases between. This CDR3 reads CASSPDSQAYEQYF. The CDR3 coding sequence is TGTGCCAGCAGCCCCGACAGCCAAGCCTACGAGCAGTACTTC. The full variable domain, its missing parts supplied by reference TRBV7-8 and TRBJ2-7, is GAGVSQSPRYKVAKRGQDVALRCDPISGHVSLFWYQQALGQGPEFLTYFQNEAQLDKSGLPSDRFFAERPEGSVSTLKIQRTQQEDSAVYLCASSPDSQAYEQYFGPGTRLTVT.

The gene calls are TRBV7-9 and TRBJ1-4; TRBD1 aligns across 7 bases. The CDR3 is 15 amino acids. Germline CDR1 reads SEHNR; CDR2 reads FQNEAQ (reference sequence). Unmatched junction bases numbered 11, after V lost 5 bases and J lost 8 bases. The CDR3 here is CASSADRVGEEKLFF. The CDR3 DNA follows: TGTGCCAGCAGCGCCGACAGGGTAGGTGAAGAAAAACTGTTTTTT.

The chain recombines TRBV5-6 with TRBJ1-1, with D possibly matching TRBD1 (5 bases). Germline loops: CDR1 SGHDT, CDR2 YYEEEE. Trimming took off 2 bases at V and 1 base at J, with 9 bases between the two ends. The CDR3 is 14 amino acids. As DNA, the CDR3 is TGTGCCAGCAGCTTTCCAGGGCGGAACACTGAAGCTTTCTTT. This encodes CASSFPGRNTEAFF.

The table lists this clone with a few counts. The V and J genes are TRBV4-1 and TRBJ1-1; 7 nucleotides match TRBD1. Germline V CDR1 and CDR2: MGHRA, YSYEKL. The CDR3 consists of 14 residues. V lost 3 bases to trimming and J lost 0 bases; unmatched junction nucleotides: 1. The CDR3 bases are TGCGCCAGCAGCCAGACAGGGATGAACACTGAAGCTTTCTTT. It specifies CASSQTGMNTEAFF.

This chain connects TRBV7-9 to TRBJ1-2; 10 bases are a match to TRBD1. From germline, CDR1 is SEHNR and CDR2 FQNEAQ (reference sequence). The CDR3 sequence is 15 residues long. V shed 5 bases and J 3 bases; nucleotides not matched to a gene: 6. The DNA for the CDR3 is TGTGCCAGCAGCCTCCGGGACAGGGGACACTATGGCTACACCTTC. It specifies CASSLRDRGHYGYTF.

The chain carries TRBV4-1 and TRBJ2-7; 7 bases map to TRBD2. V lost 4 bases to trimming and J lost 1 base; unmatched junction nucleotides: 7. The CDR3 loop spans 15 amino acids. Germline assignment: CDR1 MGHRA and CDR2 YSYEKL. Here the CDR3 DNA reads TGCGCCAGCAGCCCGACGGGGGGTTCATCCTACGAGCAGTACTTC. Translating it yields CASSPTGGSSYEQYF.

V is TRBV5-1 and J is TRBJ2-3; 7 positions agree with TRBD1. Trimming cost V 6 bases and J 2 bases; bases outside gene matches: 6. Germline V CDR1 and CDR2: SGHRS, YFSETQ. This CDR3 has 14 amino acids. The CDR3 sequence: CASNTGEYTDTQYF. CDR3 in DNA: TGCGCCAGCAACACAGGGGAATACACAGATACGCAGTATTTT. Full variable domain (outside the CDR3, taken from reference TRBV5-1 and TRBJ2-3): KAGVTQTPRYLIKTRGQQVTLSCSPISGHRSVSWYQQTPGQGLQFLFEYFSETQRNKGNFPGRFSGRQFSNSRSEMNVSTLELGDSALYLCASNTGEYTDTQYFGPGTRLTVL.

A note on this clone: Other DNA sequences in the sample encode the same CDR3. The V call is TRBV7-9, the J call TRBJ1-5, with 7 bases fitting TRBD1. V lost 5 bases, J lost 7 bases, and 2 bases stayed unmatched. The germline V gene encodes CDR1 SEHNR and CDR2 FQNEAQ (reference sequence). The CDR3 is made up of 12 amino acids. CDR3 residues: CASSRDSQPQHF. The CDR3 region has the DNA TGTGCCAGCAGCCGGGACAGCCAGCCCCAGCATTTT.

The J gene is TRBJ1-1, the V gene TRBV10-3; D is perhaps TRBD1 (5 bases). This CDR3 is 13 amino acids long. The germline V gene encodes CDR1 ENHRY and CDR2 SYGVKD. Trimming pared 7 bases from V and 1 base from J, leaving 10 bases between. The CDR3 sequence: CAIMGRENTEAFF. The DNA of the CDR3 is TGTGCCATCATGGGCAGGGAGAACACTGAAGCTTTCTTT.

The CDR3 sequence: CASSLTTFGGSPLHF. In nucleotides, the CDR3 is TGTGCCAGCAGCTTAACTACATTCGGGGGCTCACCCCTCCACTTT. The V call is TRBV7-2, the J call TRBJ1-6; perhaps TRBD1 as D (6 bases). The CDR3 has 15 residues. Trimming pared 2 bases from V and 10 bases from J, leaving 15 bases between. Germline V gene data show CDR1 as SGHTA and CDR2 as FQGNSA.

This rearrangement joins TRBV10-1 to TRBJ2-7; unclear D gene. Germline V CDR1 and CDR2: WNHNN, SYGVQD (reference sequence). CDR3 length equals 9 residues. Trimming cost V 7 bases and J 5 bases, with 3 bases left between them. This chain's CDR3 is CASNNEQYF. For the CDR3, the DNA is TGCGCCAGCAATAACGAGCAGTACTTC.

A few counts support this clone. The V and J genes are TRBV19 and TRBJ1-2, with D possibly matching TRBD1 (6 bases). The V gene's germline CDR1 is LNHDA and CDR2 SQIVND (reference sequence). Trimming shortened V by 2 bases and J by 3 bases, and 10 bases separated the two germline ends. This CDR3 spans 14 amino acids. Here the CDR3 reads CASSIPGQYYGYTF. The DNA for the CDR3 is TGTGCCAGTAGTATACCCGGACAGTACTATGGCTACACCTTC.